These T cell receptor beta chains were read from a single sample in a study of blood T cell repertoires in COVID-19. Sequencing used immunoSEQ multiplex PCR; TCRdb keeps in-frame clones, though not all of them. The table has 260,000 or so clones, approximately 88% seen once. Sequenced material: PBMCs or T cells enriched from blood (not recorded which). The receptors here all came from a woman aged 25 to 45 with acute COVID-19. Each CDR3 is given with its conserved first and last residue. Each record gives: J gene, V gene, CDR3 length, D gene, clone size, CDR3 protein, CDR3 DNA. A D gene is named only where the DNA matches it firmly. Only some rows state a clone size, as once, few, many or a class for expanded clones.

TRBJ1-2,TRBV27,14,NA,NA,CASRIRPVAGGYTF,TGTGCCAGCAGAATCCGACCAGTGGCAGGCGGCTACACCTTC
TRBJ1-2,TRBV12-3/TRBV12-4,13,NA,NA,CASTPGGNYGYTF,TGTGCCAGCACCCCGGGAGGAAACTATGGCTACACCTTC
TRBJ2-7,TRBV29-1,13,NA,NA,CSVADRMVYEQYF,TGCAGCGTTGCCGACAGGATGGTCTACGAGCAGTACTTC
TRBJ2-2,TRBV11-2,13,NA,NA,CASSSLSTGELFF,TGTGCCAGCAGCTCCCTCTCCACCGGGGAGCTGTTTTTT
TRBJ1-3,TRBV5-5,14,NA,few,CASSPPGFGNTIYF,TGTGCCAGCAGCCCACCGGGTTTTGGAAACACCATATATTTT
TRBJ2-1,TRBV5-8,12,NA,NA,CASSLNGVEQFF,TGTGCCAGCAGCTTAAACGGGGTGGAGCAGTTCTTC
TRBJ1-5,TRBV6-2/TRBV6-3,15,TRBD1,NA,CASSRTGGGGQPQHF,TGTGCCAGCAGTCGGACAGGGGGTGGGGGTCAGCCCCAGCATTTT
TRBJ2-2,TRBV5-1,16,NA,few,CASSHIQFLNTGELFF,TGCGCCAGCAGCCATATACAGTTCCTGAACACCGGGGAGCTGTTTTTT
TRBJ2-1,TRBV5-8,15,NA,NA,CASSSGGSEYNEQFF,TGTGCCAGCAGCTCGGGTGGTAGCGAGTACAATGAGCAGTTCTTC
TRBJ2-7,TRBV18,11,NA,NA,CASSPEYEQYF,TGTGCCAGCTCACCAGAGTACGAGCAGTACTTC
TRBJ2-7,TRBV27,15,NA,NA,CASTPWAGYSYEQYF,TGTGCCAGCACTCCCTGGGCAGGATACTCCTACGAGCAGTACTTC
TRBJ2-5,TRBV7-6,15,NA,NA,CASSPAPPPGETQYF,TGTGCCAGCAGCCCAGCCCCGCCACCGGGGGAGACCCAGTACTTC
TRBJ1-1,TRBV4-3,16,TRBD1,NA,CASSQDFQGGNTEAFF,TGCGCCAGCAGCCAAGATTTTCAGGGGGGAAACACTGAAGCTTTCTTT
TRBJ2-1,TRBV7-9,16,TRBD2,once,CASSGTSGGLDNEQFF,TGTGCCAGCAGCGGAACTAGCGGGGGCCTCGACAATGAGCAGTTCTTC
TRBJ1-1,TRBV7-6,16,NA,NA,CASSSWAGRGKTEAFF,TGTGCCAGCAGCTCGTGGGCCGGTCGGGGAAAAACTGAAGCTTTCTTT
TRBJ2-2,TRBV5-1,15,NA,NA,CASRGLVQNTGELFF,TGCGCCAGCAGGGGGCTGGTACAAAACACCGGGGAGCTGTTTTTT
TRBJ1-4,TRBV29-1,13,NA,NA,CSVSSGGDEKLFF,TGCAGCGTTTCTTCCGGGGGAGATGAAAAACTGTTTTTT
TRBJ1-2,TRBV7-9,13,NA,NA,CASSFTGPYGYTF,TGTGCCAGCAGCTTTACGGGTCCCTATGGCTACACCTTC
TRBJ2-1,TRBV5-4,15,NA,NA,CASSLDRESGDEQFF,TGTGCCAGCAGCTTGGACAGGGAATCTGGCGATGAGCAGTTCTTC
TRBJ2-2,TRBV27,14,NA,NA,CASSTGQNTGELFF,TGTGCCAGCAGCACGGGTCAGAACACCGGGGAGCTGTTTTTT
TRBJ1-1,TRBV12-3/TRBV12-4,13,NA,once,CASRQGWDTEAFF,TGTGCCAGCAGGCAGGGCTGGGACACTGAAGCTTTCTTT
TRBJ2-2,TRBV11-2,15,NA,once,CASSRLSGGHGELFF,TGTGCCAGCAGCCGTCTTTCGGGGGGCCACGGGGAGCTGTTTTTT
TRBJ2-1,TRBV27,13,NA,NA,CASLNQGEDEQFF,TGTGCCAGCCTTAACCAGGGGGAGGATGAGCAGTTCTTC
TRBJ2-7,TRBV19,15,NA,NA,CASNHRDGLTGEQYF,TGTGCCAGTAACCATAGGGACGGACTAACTGGGGAGCAGTACTTC
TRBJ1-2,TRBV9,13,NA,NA,CASSEGRGYGYTF,TGTGCCAGCAGCGAAGGGAGGGGCTATGGCTACACCTTC
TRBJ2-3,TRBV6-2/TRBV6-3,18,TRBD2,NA,CASSYSPGLAGSTDTQYF,TGTGCCAGCAGTTACAGCCCGGGACTAGCGGGGTCCACAGATACGCAGTATTTT
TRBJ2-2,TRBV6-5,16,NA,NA,CASSYRGTVNTGELFF,TGTGCCAGCAGTTACCGGGGGACAGTGAACACCGGGGAGCTGTTTTTT
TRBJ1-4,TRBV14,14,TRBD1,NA,CASSQAGGGRKLFF,TGTGCCAGCAGCCAAGCAGGGGGCGGACGAAAACTGTTTTTT
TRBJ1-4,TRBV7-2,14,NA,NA,CASRRGLENEKLFF,TGTGCCAGCAGACGAGGGCTAGAGAATGAAAAACTGTTTTTT
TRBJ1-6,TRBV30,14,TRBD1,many,CAWSSGQDNSPLHF,TGTGCCTGGAGTTCGGGACAGGATAATTCACCCCTCCACTTT
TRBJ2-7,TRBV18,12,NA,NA,CASSPRFTEQYF,TGTGCCAGCTCTCCTCGGTTCACCGAGCAGTACTTC
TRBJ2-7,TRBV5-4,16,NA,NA,CASSLEFGGGMYEQYF,TGTGCCAGCAGCTTGGAATTCGGAGGGGGCATGTACGAGCAGTACTTC
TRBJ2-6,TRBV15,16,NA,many,CATSRDRGSGANVLTF,TGTGCCACCAGCAGAGACCGCGGCTCTGGGGCCAACGTCCTGACTTTC
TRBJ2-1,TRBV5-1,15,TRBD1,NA,CASTQWDRAYNEQFF,TGCGCCAGCACTCAATGGGACAGGGCCTACAATGAGCAGTTCTTC
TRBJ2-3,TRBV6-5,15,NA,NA,CASSYSGLGADTQYF,TGTGCCAGCAGTTACTCGGGACTCGGCGCAGATACGCAGTATTTT
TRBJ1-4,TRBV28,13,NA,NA,CASFSATNEKLFF,TGTGCCAGCTTTTCAGCAACTAATGAAAAACTGTTTTTT
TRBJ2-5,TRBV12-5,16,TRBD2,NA,CASGPQERGDQETQYF,TGTGCTAGTGGTCCCCAGGAGCGGGGGGACCAAGAGACCCAGTACTTC
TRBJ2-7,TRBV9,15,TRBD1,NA,CASSSSRDRTYEQYF,TGTGCCAGCAGCTCCTCCCGGGACAGGACCTACGAGCAGTACTTC
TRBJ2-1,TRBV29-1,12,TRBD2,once,CSVLWREVEQFF,TGCAGCGTTCTTTGGCGGGAGGTTGAGCAGTTCTTC
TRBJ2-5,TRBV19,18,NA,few,CASSFDRSGGTLEETQYF,TGTGCCAGTAGTTTCGACAGGTCGGGGGGAACGTTGGAAGAGACCCAGTACTTC
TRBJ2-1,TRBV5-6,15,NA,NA,CASTPRGSWVEEQFF,TGTGCCAGCACCCCCCGCGGCTCGTGGGTAGAGGAGCAGTTCTTC
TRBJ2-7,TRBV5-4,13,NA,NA,CASSRQENYEQYF,TGTGCCAGCAGCCGACAGGAGAACTACGAGCAGTACTTC
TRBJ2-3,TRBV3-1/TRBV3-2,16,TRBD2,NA,CASSQDSGTYTDTQYF,TGTGCCAGCAGCCAAGATAGCGGGACTTACACAGATACGCAGTATTTT
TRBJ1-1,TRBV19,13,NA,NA,CASSLDRNTEAFF,TGTGCCAGTAGCTTGGACAGGAACACTGAAGCTTTCTTT
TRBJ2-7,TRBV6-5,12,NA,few,CASSRAEYEQYF,TGTGCCAGCAGCCGAGCTGAGTACGAGCAGTACTTC
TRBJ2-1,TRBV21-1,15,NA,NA,CASSKAASGQYEQFF,TGTGCCAGCAGCAAAGCGGCTAGCGGACAGTATGAGCAGTTCTTC
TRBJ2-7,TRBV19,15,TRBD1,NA,CASSQLDRDSYEQYF,TGTGCCAGTAGTCAACTCGACAGGGACTCCTACGAGCAGTACTTC
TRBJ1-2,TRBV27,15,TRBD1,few,CASSLRGQGRKGYTF,TGTGCCAGCAGTCTTAGAGGACAGGGTCGAAAGGGCTACACCTTC
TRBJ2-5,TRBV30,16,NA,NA,CAWSVWSDSGGETQYF,TGTGCCTGGAGTGTATGGTCCGATTCCGGCGGAGAGACCCAGTACTTC
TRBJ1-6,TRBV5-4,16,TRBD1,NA,CASSDGRTRGDSPLHF,TGTGCCAGCAGCGATGGCAGGACCAGGGGGGATTCACCCCTCCACTTT
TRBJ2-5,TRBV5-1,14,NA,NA,CASSSGQSQETQYF,TGCGCCAGCAGCTCTGGACAGAGCCAAGAGACCCAGTACTTC
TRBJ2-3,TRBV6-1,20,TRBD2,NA,CASSARPPGLAGGSTDTQYF,TGTGCCAGCAGTGCCCGCCCTCCGGGACTAGCGGGGGGGAGCACAGATACGCAGTATTTT
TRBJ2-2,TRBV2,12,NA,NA,CASQLRAGELFF,TGTGCCAGCCAACTCAGGGCAGGGGAGCTGTTTTTT
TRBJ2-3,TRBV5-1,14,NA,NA,CASSPRAITDTQYF,TGCGCCAGCAGCCCCCGAGCGATTACAGATACGCAGTATTTT